The rows below give T cell receptor beta chains drawn from one sample of a study of OX40 agonist ivuxolimab in advanced cancers. Using immunoSEQ multiplex PCR, the repertoire was profiled, and TCRdb retains in-frame clones only, with some absent. The sample lists some 60,000 clones; around 90% were seen once. Sample: CD4+ or CD8+ T cells sorted from blood, taken in a trial of the OX40 agonist ivuxolimab. Receptors were obtained from an adult with an advanced solid tumor such as melanoma, head and neck, liver or kidney cancer. CDR3s include the opening cysteine and the closing phenylalanine or tryptophan. Fields, in order: clone size, D gene, V gene, CDR3 protein. A D gene is named only where the DNA matches it firmly. Expanded clones get a size class; other rows say once, few or many, or leave the size out.

NA | NA | TRBV2 | CASSGTPKDSNTEAFF
NA | TRBD2 | TRBV18 | CASSPRGLAGGPEETQYF
NA | NA | TRBV19 | CATTSTGSYEQYF
NA | TRBD2 | TRBV4-1 | CASSQTGLAGLHEQYF
few | NA | TRBV11-2 | CASSLQGALHF
once | TRBD1 | TRBV2 | CASSDRDNQPQHF
NA | TRBD1 | TRBV6-6 | CATGQGSYEQYF
NA | TRBD2 | TRBV10-1 | CASRYQTSGGAGGTDTQYF
once | TRBD1 | TRBV6-5 | CASSRDSYQPQHF
NA | TRBD1 | TRBV7-9 | CASSPTGGHREQYF
NA | NA | TRBV7-2 | CASTSGGGSEAFF
NA | TRBD1 | TRBV7-9 | CASTRTGSSYEQYF
NA | TRBD1 | TRBV7-8 | CASSLKTGTTGELFF
NA | NA | TRBV27 | CASRDYNEQFF
NA | NA | TRBV7-6 | CASSRTRNSYEQYF
NA | NA | TRBV6-1 | CASMRTEPSYEQYF
NA | NA | TRBV7-2 | CASSLMFLGDTIYF
NA | NA | TRBV7-2 | CASSLGGSGTEAFF
NA | NA | TRBV7-3 | CASSLRQESSYEQYF
few | NA | TRBV9 | CASSVGPEAFF
NA | NA | TRBV6-6 | CASNGADYGYTF
NA | TRBD2 | TRBV4-3 | CASSQVGGGRLNEQFF
NA | TRBD1 | TRBV7-2 | CASSSGQGAKEKLFF
NA | NA | TRBV30 | CAWTSPNYGYTF
NA | NA | TRBV27 | CASKTRASTQYF
once | NA | TRBV5-1 | CASAPTPLGAQNNSPLHF
NA | NA | TRBV6-4 | CASSVHRDSYEQYF
few | NA | TRBV18 | CASSPSGGFGTEAFF
NA | NA | TRBV19 | CASISMGGRGMNTEAFF
NA | NA | TRBV29-1 | CSVNEQGRSLYEQYF
NA | TRBD1 | TRBV6-5 | CASTWTGPRGGELFF
NA | NA | TRBV7-8 | CASRVSLLNTEAFF
few | TRBD1 | TRBV4-1 | CASSQGDRGNQPQHF
NA | NA | TRBV6-7 | CASSYSKRDLDGSPLHF
NA | NA | TRBV29-1 | CSVESGVNTEAFF
NA | NA | TRBV6-1 | CASSGEELAKNIQYF
NA | NA | TRBV13 | CASSLGSQSEVF
NA | TRBD2 | TRBV27 | CASSLLAGAQETQYF